Following are 16 T cell receptor beta chains from one sample sequenced in a study of breast tumors, draining lymph nodes, adjacent tissues (dated by TCRdb to the mid-2010s). The axillary draining lymph nodes of breast cancer patients were the source of the lymph node samples. The library was generated by multiplex PCR. The run used an Illumina HiSeq 2000. Using fastp trimming at Q25 and MiXCR clonotype assembly, TCRdb reanalyzed the public sequencing data and kept in-frame beta chains. All rows with the same CDR3 protein become a single entry with the most common DNA and genes. In this sample the table shows about 170,000 distinct CDR3 sequences, about 33% of which occur a single time. The ten largest account for roughly 3.8% of the sample. The sample comprised axillary lymph node tissue. The receptor source for this set is a female donor with breast cancer. Some clones in this sample may be carry-over from other donors' samples.

Regarding this clonotype: This clone may be a read error of a much larger clone one base away. The chain joins TRBV6-1 to TRBJ1-5, with D uncertain. CDR3 length: 16 amino acids. V lost 5 bases and J 5 bases, leaving 19 bases between the germline ends. Germline CDR1 is MNHNS and CDR2 is SASEGT. Here the CDR3 DNA reads TGTGCCAGCAGTCAACTGCGGGAAGAGGTTGATCAGCCCCAGCATTTT. This translates into CASSQLREEVDQPQHF.

This clonotype appeared many times. The chain couples TRBV6-6 to TRBJ1-3; D not resolved. Germline V gene lookup returns CDR1 MNHNY and CDR2 SVGAGI (reference sequence). CDR3 length equals 14 residues. V shed 3 bases and J shed 1 base, with 7 bases lying between them. CDR3 bases: TGTGCCAGCAGTTATAGCGTGTCTGGAAACACCATATATTTT. This codes for CASSYSVSGNTIYF.

Turning to this clonotype: A much larger clone sits a single nucleotide away, making a read error possible. V usage is TRBV12-3 or TRBV12-4 and J usage is TRBJ1-5, with a possible D match to TRBD1 (5 bases). The CDR3 length is 13 residues. Trimming took off 3 bases at V and 7 bases at J, with 10 bases between the two ends. CDR3 region: CASSFREGQPQHF. The CDR3 bases are TGTGCCAGCAGTTTCCGGGAGGGGCAGCCCCAGCATTTT.

The sample holds one count of this clonotype. The chain joins TRBV7-3 to TRBJ2-7; possibly TRBD1 for D (5 bases). The germline V gene has CDR1 SGHTA and CDR2 FQGTGA. This CDR3 spans 15 amino acids. With 5 bases removed from V and 1 base from J, the gap between germline ends came to 15 bases. The CDR3 DNA follows: TGTGCCAGCAGCACCCAGGGTCATGTATCCTACGAGCAGTACTTC. Translating it yields CASSTQGHVSYEQYF.

Concerning this clonotype itself: One base away lies a much larger clone, so this may be a sequencing read error. Lacking the conserved final phenylalanine or tryptophan, this CDR3 likely reflects a read error. The chain uses TRBV27 and TRBJ2-6; D not certain. Deletions cut 6 bases from V and 4 bases from J, with 10 bases between. CDR3 length equals 14 residues. The germline CDR1 and CDR2 sequences are MNHEY and SMNVEV (reference sequence). CDR3 DNA: TGTGCCAGCAGCCCGCGTCGCGGGGCCAACGTCCTGACTCTC. Encoded protein: CASSPRRGANVLTL.

This clonotype was recorded at least ten times. The gene calls are TRBV2 and TRBJ2-7; 9 nucleotides agree with TRBD1. CDR3 length equals 15 residues. The V gene end was trimmed by 6 bases and the J gene end by 3 bases; junction bases not matched to a gene: 9. Germline V gene data show CDR1 as SNHLY and CDR2 as FYNNEI. CDR3: CASRKRTGEDYEQYF. The CDR3 DNA sequence: TGTGCCAGCAGGAAAAGGACAGGGGAGGACTACGAGCAGTACTTC.

This clonotype was seen only a few times. The chain recombines TRBV27 with TRBJ2-5, with 12 positions matching TRBD2. V shed 2 bases, J shed 0 bases, and the junction held 10 bases outside the gene matches. Germline V lookup: CDR1 MNHEY, CDR2 SMNVEV (reference sequence). The length of the CDR3 is 19 residues. The CDR3 DNA reads as TGTGCCAGCAGTTTAAGGATCGGGACTAGCGGGCTGTACCAAGAGACCCAGTACTTC. This gives the protein CASSLRIGTSGLYQETQYF.

This sequence joins TRBV7-9 and TRBJ2-7; no reliable D call. Germline CDR1 is SEHNR and CDR2 is FQNEAQ (reference sequence). CDR3 length: 13 residues. The V end lost 4 bases, the J end lost 2 bases, and 9 bases lay between the germline ends. CDR3 in amino acids: CASSSATAYEQYF. As DNA, the CDR3 is TGTGCCAGCAGCTCAGCCACAGCCTACGAGCAGTACTTC.

Many counts were recorded for this clonotype. The chain links TRBV4-3 to TRBJ2-7, with 10 bases lining up with TRBD2. This CDR3 contains 16 residues. With 2 bases clipped from V and 5 bases from J, the junction kept 9 bases outside the gene matches. Germline CDR1 is LGHNA and CDR2 is YSLEER. The DNA of the CDR3 is TGCGCCAGCAGCCAAAAAACAGCGGGAGGGCCCAACGAGCAGTACTTC. Translation: CASSQKTAGGPNEQYF.

This clonotype appeared many times. This sequence joins TRBV9 and TRBJ2-1; 7 bases align to TRBD2. From germline, CDR1 is SGDLS and CDR2 YYNGEE. This CDR3 region has 12 residues. V shed 5 bases and J 9 bases; nucleotides not matched to a gene: 5. The CDR3 DNA is TGTGCCAGCAGTCGACTAGCAGGTGAGCAGTTCTTC. This sequence encodes CASSRLAGEQFF.

This clonotype was counted at least ten times. The chain joins TRBV5-1 to TRBJ2-3, with 12 bases fitting TRBD2. The J segment lost 3 bases and the V segment lost 8 bases, leaving 4 bases of the junction unmatched. CDR3 length: 14 amino acids. Germline CDR1 reads SGHRS; CDR2 reads YFSETQ. The CDR3 DNA reads TGCGCCAGTACTAGCGGGAGGTCGACAGATACGCAGTATTTT. The encoded protein is CASTSGRSTDTQYF.

This clonotype appeared many times. Relative to the germline gene, one junction end is altered; a read error may explain this. V usage is TRBV6-5 and J usage is TRBJ1-4; D is unresolved. The CDR3 is 13 amino acids. Germline CDR1 reads MNHEY; CDR2 reads SVGAGI. CDR3 sequence (DNA): TGTGCCAGCAGTCACTCCTTCGGAGAAAAACTGTTTTTT. Translation gives CASSHSFGEKLFF.

The rearrangement joins TRBV9 to TRBJ2-2; 13 bases are shared with TRBD2. Trimming at V came to 4 bases and at J to 4 bases, leaving 4 bases not matched to a gene. Germline CDR1 and CDR2: SGDLS and YYNGEE. There are 16 residues in the CDR3. Here the CDR3 DNA reads TGTGCCAGCAGCCCCGGACTAGCGGGAGTCACCGGGGAGCTGTTTTTT. It specifies CASSPGLAGVTGELFF.

This clonotype was found many times. The V and J genes are TRBV3-1 and TRBJ2-5; D might be TRBD2 (5 bases). Trimming removed 2 bases at V and 5 bases at J, with 12 bases between. In germline, CDR1 is LGHDT, CDR2 YNNKEL (reference sequence). The CDR3 is 14 residues long. CDR3 in DNA: TGTGCCAGCAGCCAAACAAGGACTCCGGAGACCCAGTACTTC. It translates to CASSQTRTPETQYF.

The table lists this clonotype with many counts. The V gene is TRBV20-1, the J gene TRBJ1-6; weak D call: TRBD1 (6 bases). This CDR3 is 15 amino acids long. CDR1 DFQATT and CDR2 SNEGSKA come from the germline V gene (reference sequence). Between the trimmed V and J ends, which lost 0 bases and 9 bases, there was a span of 15 bases. Here the CDR3 reads CSARDPGDPRSPLHF. The CDR3 DNA is TGCAGTGCTAGAGACCCAGGGGACCCGCGTTCACCCCTCCACTTT.

The chain recombines TRBV5-6 with TRBJ1-5; the match to TRBD1 covers 12 bases. Unmatched junction bases numbered 4, after V lost 4 bases and J lost 14 bases. The CDR3 extends over 12 amino acids. CDR1 and CDR2 (germline): SGHDT, YYEEEE. The CDR3 nucleotides read TGTGCCAGCAGCGGGACAGGGGGCTACGAGCATTTT. Protein product: CASSGTGGYEHF.